The 15 T cell receptor beta chains below all came from one sample that was sequenced in a study of blood T cell repertoires in COVID-19 (TCRdb year 2020). The library was prepared using the immunoSEQ multiplex PCR assay. TCRdb retrieved this table from immuneACCESS and kept in-frame rearrangements only. Not all clones are present; in checked studies, unresolved V genes account for under half, and no reason is known for the remainder. This sample holds approximately 200,000 clones; about 81% were observed only once. In total, the top ten clones hold nearly 9.5% of the sample. The specimen sequenced was PBMCs or T cells enriched from blood (not recorded which). The origin of the receptors is a man aged 40-50 years who had recovered from COVID-19.

Worth noting for this clone: The junction departs from germline at one end; a sequencing error may be responsible. The V and J genes are TRBV2 and TRBJ1-6, with D possibly TRBD1 on 5 matching bases. The CDR3 runs to 15 residues. Germline V gives CDR1 SNHLY, CDR2 FYNNEI. The CDR3: CASSKAGLGDSPLHF. The CDR3, as DNA: TGTGCCAGCAGTAAAGCGGGACTAGGCGATTCACCCCTCCACTTT.

This clone was counted a few times. The chain couples TRBV18 to TRBJ1-1; maybe TRBD1 (6 bases). The V gene's germline CDR1 is KGHSH and CDR2 LQKENI. Trimming shortened V by 3 bases and J by 4 bases, and 12 bases separated the two germline ends. The CDR3 extends over 14 amino acids. CDR3 DNA: TGTGCCAGCTCACCTAATCAGGGGACCACTGAAGCTTTCTTT. Its translation: CASSPNQGTTEAFF.

This rearrangement joins TRBV5-8 to TRBJ2-2, with TRBD1 as a possible D gene (5 bases). Trimming took 4 bases from V and 6 from J, leaving 13 bases between them. The CDR3 is 14 amino acids. Germline V gene data show CDR1 as SGHTS and CDR2 as YDEGEE. CDR3 amino acids: CASSPTFRAGELFF. The CDR3 nucleotides read TGTGCCAGCAGCCCGACCTTCAGGGCCGGGGAGCTGTTTTTT.

The genes are TRBV29-1 and TRBJ2-1; 12 nucleotides agree with TRBD2. The CDR3 loop spans 16 amino acids. V lost 2 bases to trimming and J lost 4 bases; unmatched junction nucleotides: 6. The germline V gene has CDR1 SQVTM and CDR2 ANQGSEA. CDR3 DNA: TGCAGCGTTGAATATACCGGGACTAGCGGGTACAATGAGCAGTTCTTC. Protein product: CSVEYTGTSGYNEQFF.

This chain uses TRBV10-3 with TRBJ2-1; 8 bases line up with TRBD2. After removal of 0 bases from V and 3 bases from J, the junction contained 7 bases not matched to a gene. CDR1 and CDR2 (germline): ENHRY, SYGVKD. The CDR3 totals 17 residues. The CDR3 nucleotides are TGTGCCATCAGTGAGTCTAACGGGAGGGCCCTCTACAATGAGCAGTTCTTC. Protein: CAISESNGRALYNEQFF.

The table lists this clone with a count of one. This chain connects TRBV28 to TRBJ1-2, with 7 bases identical to TRBD1. The V gene's germline CDR1 is MDHEN and CDR2 SYDVKM. The J segment lost 2 bases and the V segment lost 6 bases, leaving 12 bases of the junction unmatched. The CDR3 spans 16 residues. The CDR3 nucleotides are TGTGCCAGCAGGACCTTACAGGGGAATAAGAACTATGGCTACACCTTC. It translates to CASRTLQGNKNYGYTF.

The chain joins TRBV19 to TRBJ1-5; 10 bases are a match to TRBD1. Trimming removed 5 bases from V and 2 bases from J; junction bases left unmatched: 3. The germline V gene encodes CDR1 LNHDA and CDR2 SQIVND (reference sequence). The CDR3 loop spans 15 amino acids. The CDR3 coding sequence is TGTGCCAGTAGTGGGGACAGGGGAGGCAATCAGCCCCAGCATTTT. Translated: CASSGDRGGNQPQHF.

The CDR3: CASSDSGLAGVEQFF. CDR3 DNA sequence: TGTGCCAGCAGTGACTCGGGACTAGCGGGAGTCGAGCAGTTCTTC. The chain employs TRBV2 and TRBJ2-1; 14 nucleotides agree with TRBD2. With 3 bases clipped from V and 10 bases from J, the junction kept 5 bases outside the gene matches. This CDR3 is 15 amino acids long. CDR1 is SNHLY, CDR2 FYNNEI, per germline.

CDR3 bases: TGTGCCACCAGCGACAACCGGGGGGAAGAGCAGTTCTTC. Translating gives CATSDNRGEEQFF. The chain recombines TRBV24-1 with TRBJ2-1; TRBD2 aligns across 7 bases. Germline V gene sequence: CDR1 KGHDR, CDR2 SFDVKD. J gave up 10 bases and V 7 bases, and 9 bases lay outside the gene matches. The length of the CDR3 is 13 residues.

This clone was counted once. This sequence joins TRBV5-1 and TRBJ2-7; 8 bases are a match to TRBD1. This CDR3 has 14 residues. V lost 5 bases and J lost 1; bases outside the gene matches: 5. Germline V CDR1 and CDR2: SGHRS, YFSETQ. The CDR3 sequence: CASRIQGASYEQYF. CDR3 nucleotides: TGCGCCAGCAGAATTCAGGGGGCGTCCTACGAGCAGTACTTC.

This clone was counted only a few times. The V gene is TRBV30, the J gene TRBJ1-6; D unclear. Germline CDR1 and CDR2: GTSNPN and SVGIG (reference sequence). The germline V and J ends were trimmed by 6 bases and 3 bases, with 12 bases remaining between them. There are 14 residues in the CDR3. Here the CDR3 reads CACRNSFYNSPLHF. The CDR3 DNA follows: TGTGCCTGTCGTAATTCTTTCTATAATTCACCCCTCCACTTT. Full variable domain (outside the CDR3, taken from reference TRBV30 and TRBJ1-6): SQTIHQWPATLVQPVGSPLSLECTVEGTSNPNLYWYRQAAGRGLQLLFYSVGIGQISSEVPQNLSASRPQDRQFILSSKKLLLSDSGFYLCACRNSFYNSPLHFGNGTRLTVT.

This clone was seen just once. V is TRBV20-1 and J is TRBJ1-1, with D perhaps TRBD1 (5 bases). The CDR3 sequence is 11 residues long. Germline assignment: CDR1 DFQATT and CDR2 SNEGSKA (reference sequence). V lost 7 bases, J lost 10 bases, and 16 bases lay in between. The DNA for the CDR3 is TGCAGTGTTGAATCCCCCGGGGGAGCTTTCTTT. Translation: CSVESPGGAFF.

The chain uses TRBV10-3 and TRBJ1-1; 7 nucleotides match TRBD1. The CDR3 spans 14 residues. Germline CDR1 reads ENHRY; CDR2 reads SYGVKD. V gave up 2 bases and J gave up 4 bases; unmatched junction bases: 4. CDR3 residues: CAISERDRATEAFF. DNA for the CDR3: TGTGCCATCAGTGAGCGCGACAGGGCCACTGAAGCTTTCTTT.

The chain employs TRBV12-5 and TRBJ2-7; 11 bases map to TRBD2. Trimming at V came to 7 bases and at J to 2 bases, leaving 10 bases not matched to a gene. CDR3 length: 16 amino acids. CDR1 is LGHNT, CDR2 FRNRAP, per germline. The CDR3 DNA follows: TGTGCTAGTGCCGAGGGACTAGCGGACCGGGCCTACGAGCAGTACTTC. It is translated as CASAEGLADRAYEQYF. The full variable domain, its missing parts supplied by reference TRBV12-5 and TRBJ2-7, is DARVTQTPRHKVTEMGQEVTMRCQPILGHNTVFWYRQTMMQGLELLAYFRNRAPLDDSGMPKDRFSAEMPDATLATLKIQPSEPRDSAVYFCASAEGLADRAYEQYFGPGTRLTVT.

The chain combines TRBV6-2 or TRBV6-3 with TRBJ1-6; D call uncertain. Germline V gene sequence: CDR1 MNHEY, CDR2 SVGEGT. Trimming removed 8 bases from V and 4 bases from J, with 9 bases in between. This CDR3 comprises 13 residues. CDR3 nucleotides: TGTGCCAGCTGCCGGGCGTATAATTCACCCCTCCACTTT. This gives the protein CASCRAYNSPLHF.